These T cell receptor beta chains were read from a single sample in a study of cytomegalovirus exposure and HLA in healthy donors. Repertoires were generated with immunoSEQ multiplex PCR, while TCRdb's copy carries only in-frame clones and drops some. The table shows 200,000 or so clones, with roughly 76% occurring only once. Sequenced input: PBMCs. These receptors all stem from a man aged 40-55 years in good health and CMV-seropositive. CDR3s include the opening cysteine and the closing phenylalanine or tryptophan. D genes are given only for firm matches. Size values are once, few and many counts, or a class for expanded clones, and some rows have none.

length,D,size,J,V,CDR3,DNA
14,TRBD2,few,TRBJ2-5,TRBV27,CASSQRGGPETQYF,TGTGCCAGCAGTCAGCGGGGGGGGCCCGAGACCCAGTACTTC
14,TRBD1,few,TRBJ1-1,TRBV7-9,CASSTGQGGTEAFF,TGTGCCAGCAGCACGGGACAGGGTGGCACTGAAGCTTTCTTT
14,NA,NA,TRBJ1-5,TRBV15,CATSRAQQGRPQHF,TGTGCCACCAGCAGAGCACAGCAGGGCCGGCCCCAGCATTTT
16,TRBD1,NA,TRBJ1-6,TRBV5-1,CASSLAGTGARSPLHF,TGCGCCAGCAGCTTGGCCGGGACAGGGGCTCGATCACCCCTCCACTTT
15,NA,NA,TRBJ2-7,TRBV7-3,CASSLYGGAREEQYF,TGTGCCAGCAGCTTATACGGGGGAGCGCGAGAGGAGCAGTACTTC
14,NA,NA,TRBJ2-3,TRBV27,CASSLLEGTDTQYF,TGTGCCAGCAGTTTGTTAGAGGGCACAGATACGCAGTATTTT
14,NA,NA,TRBJ2-5,TRBV5-1,CASSLAGAGETQYF,TGCGCCAGCAGCTTGGCAGGGGCCGGAGAGACCCAGTACTTC
16,TRBD2,NA,TRBJ2-7,TRBV5-1,CASSPLDGGAGSEQYF,TGCGCCAGCAGCCCACTCGACGGGGGGGCGGGAAGCGAGCAGTACTTC
18,TRBD2,NA,TRBJ2-7,TRBV5-4,CASSSSHPIAGGPYEQYF,TGTGCCAGCAGCTCTAGCCATCCCATAGCGGGGGGCCCCTACGAGCAGTACTTC
14,NA,NA,TRBJ1-1,TRBV7-2,CASSLSGGRTEAFF,TGTGCCAGCAGCTTAAGTGGAGGGAGGACTGAAGCTTTCTTT